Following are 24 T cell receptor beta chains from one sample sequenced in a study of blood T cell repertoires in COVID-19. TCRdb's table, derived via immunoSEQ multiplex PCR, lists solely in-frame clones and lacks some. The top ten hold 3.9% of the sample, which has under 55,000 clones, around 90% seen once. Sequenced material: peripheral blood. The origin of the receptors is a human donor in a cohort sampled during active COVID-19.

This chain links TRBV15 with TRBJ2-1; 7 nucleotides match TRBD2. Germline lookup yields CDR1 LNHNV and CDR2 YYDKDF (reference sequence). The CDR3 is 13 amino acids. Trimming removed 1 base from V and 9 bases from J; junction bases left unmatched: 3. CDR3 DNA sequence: TGTGCCACCAGCAGAGGGGAGGGACTTGAGCAGTTCTTC. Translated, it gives CATSRGEGLEQFF.

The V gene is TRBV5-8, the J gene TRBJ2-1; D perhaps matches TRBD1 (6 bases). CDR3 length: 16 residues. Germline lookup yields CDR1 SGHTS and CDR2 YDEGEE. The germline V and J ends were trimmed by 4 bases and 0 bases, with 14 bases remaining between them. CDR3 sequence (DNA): TGTGCCAGCAGCGCATATAAACAGGGCTCCTACAATGAGCAGTTCTTC. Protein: CASSAYKQGSYNEQFF.

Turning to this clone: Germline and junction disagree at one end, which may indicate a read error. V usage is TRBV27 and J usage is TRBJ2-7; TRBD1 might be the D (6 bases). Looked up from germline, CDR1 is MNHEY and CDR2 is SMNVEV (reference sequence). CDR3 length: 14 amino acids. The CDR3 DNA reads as TGTGCCAGCAGTTTCTCCAGGGGCTCCTACAAGCAGTACTTC. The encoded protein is CASSFSRGSYKQYF.

The CDR3, as DNA: TGTGCCAGCAGCGGTTGGCAGGGCAATAACGGGGAGCTGTTTTTT. Protein: CASSGWQGNNGELFF. This chain links TRBV28 with TRBJ2-2; a possible D gene is TRBD1 (5 bases). V lost 6 bases and J 7 bases, leaving 18 bases between the germline ends. The CDR3 consists of 15 residues. Germline CDR1 and CDR2: MDHEN and SYDVKM.

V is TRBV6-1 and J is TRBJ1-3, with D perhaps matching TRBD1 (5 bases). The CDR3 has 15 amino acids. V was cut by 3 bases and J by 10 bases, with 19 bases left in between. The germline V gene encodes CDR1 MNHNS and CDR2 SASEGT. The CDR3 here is CASSDGTAGGRTIYF. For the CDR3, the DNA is TGTGCCAGCAGTGACGGGACCGCTGGGGGGAGGACCATATATTTT.

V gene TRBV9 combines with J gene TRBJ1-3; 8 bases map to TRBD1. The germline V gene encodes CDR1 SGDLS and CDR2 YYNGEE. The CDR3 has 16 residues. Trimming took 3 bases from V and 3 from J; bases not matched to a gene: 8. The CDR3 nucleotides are TGTGCCAGCAGCGCCGGACAGGGTGAGGGTGGAAACACCATATATTTT. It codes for CASSAGQGEGGNTIYF.

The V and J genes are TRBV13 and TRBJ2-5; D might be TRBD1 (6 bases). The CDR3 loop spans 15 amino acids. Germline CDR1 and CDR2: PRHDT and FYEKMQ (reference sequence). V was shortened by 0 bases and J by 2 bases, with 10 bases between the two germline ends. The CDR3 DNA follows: TGTGCCAGCAGCTTAGGCTCAGGACAGCAAGAGACCCAGTACTTC. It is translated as CASSLGSGQQETQYF.

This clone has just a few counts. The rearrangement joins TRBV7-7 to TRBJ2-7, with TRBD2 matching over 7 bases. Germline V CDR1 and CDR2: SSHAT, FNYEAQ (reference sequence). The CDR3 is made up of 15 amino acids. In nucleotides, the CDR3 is TGTGCTAGCAGCTGTAGCGGGCCCTCCCCCTACGAGCAGTACGTC. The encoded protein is CASSCSGPSPYEQYV.

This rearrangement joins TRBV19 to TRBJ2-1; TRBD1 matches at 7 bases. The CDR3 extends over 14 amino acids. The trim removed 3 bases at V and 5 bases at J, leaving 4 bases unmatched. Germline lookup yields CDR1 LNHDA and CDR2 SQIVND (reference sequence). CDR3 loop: CASSIRDSDNEQFF. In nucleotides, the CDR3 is TGTGCCAGTAGTATTAGGGACAGTGACAATGAGCAGTTCTTC.

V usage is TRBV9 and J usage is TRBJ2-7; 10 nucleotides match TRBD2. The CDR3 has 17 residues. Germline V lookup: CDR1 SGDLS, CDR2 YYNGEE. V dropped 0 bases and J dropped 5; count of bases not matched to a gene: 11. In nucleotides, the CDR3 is TGTGCCAGCAGCGTAGTCTGGCTAGCGGGAGTGGTCCACGAGCAGTACTTC. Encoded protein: CASSVVWLAGVVHEQYF. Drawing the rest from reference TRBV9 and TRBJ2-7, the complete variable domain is DSGVTQTPKHLITATGQRVTLRCSPRSGDLSVYWYQQSLDQGLQFLIQYYNGEERAKGNILERFSAQQFPDLHSELNLSSLELGDSALYFCASSVVWLAGVVHEQYFGPGTRLTVT.

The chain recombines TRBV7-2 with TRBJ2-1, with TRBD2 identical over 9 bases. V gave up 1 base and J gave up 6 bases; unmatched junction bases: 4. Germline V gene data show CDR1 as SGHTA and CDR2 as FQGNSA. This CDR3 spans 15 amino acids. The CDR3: CASSLGGRALNEQFF. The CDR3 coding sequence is TGTGCCAGCAGCTTAGGCGGGAGGGCCCTCAATGAGCAGTTCTTC.

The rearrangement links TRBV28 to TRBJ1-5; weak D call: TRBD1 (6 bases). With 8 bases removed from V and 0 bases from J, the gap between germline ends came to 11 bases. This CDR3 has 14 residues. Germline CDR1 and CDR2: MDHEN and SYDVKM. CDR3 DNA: TGTGCCAGCTCAGGGGTCCTTAGCAATCAGCCCCAGCATTTT. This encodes CASSGVLSNQPQHF.

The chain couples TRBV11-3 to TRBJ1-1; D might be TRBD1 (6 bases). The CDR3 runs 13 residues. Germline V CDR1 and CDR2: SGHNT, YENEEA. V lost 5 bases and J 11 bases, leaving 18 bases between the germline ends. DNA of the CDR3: TGTGCCAGCAGCCGCCTCACGGGACACGCCGCTTTCTTT. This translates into CASSRLTGHAAFF. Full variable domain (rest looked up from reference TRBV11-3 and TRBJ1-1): EAGVVQSPRYKIIEKKQPVAFWCNPISGHNTLYWYLQNLGQGPELLIRYENEEAVDDSQLPKDRFSAERLKGVDSTLKIQPAELGDSAVYLCASSRLTGHAAFFGQGTRLTVV.

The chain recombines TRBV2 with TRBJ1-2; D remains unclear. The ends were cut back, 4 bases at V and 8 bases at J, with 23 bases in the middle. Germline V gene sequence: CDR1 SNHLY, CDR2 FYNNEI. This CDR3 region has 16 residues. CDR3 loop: CASSAEVTGPSLGYTF. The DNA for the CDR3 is TGTGCCAGCAGTGCTGAGGTAACTGGCCCAAGCTTGGGCTACACCTTC.

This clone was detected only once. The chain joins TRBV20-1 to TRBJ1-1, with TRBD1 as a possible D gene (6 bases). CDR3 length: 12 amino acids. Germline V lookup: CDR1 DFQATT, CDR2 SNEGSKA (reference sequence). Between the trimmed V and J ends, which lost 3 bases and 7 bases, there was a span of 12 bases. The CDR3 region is CSASQGPGEAFF. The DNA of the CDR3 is TGCAGTGCTAGTCAGGGGCCGGGTGAAGCTTTCTTT.

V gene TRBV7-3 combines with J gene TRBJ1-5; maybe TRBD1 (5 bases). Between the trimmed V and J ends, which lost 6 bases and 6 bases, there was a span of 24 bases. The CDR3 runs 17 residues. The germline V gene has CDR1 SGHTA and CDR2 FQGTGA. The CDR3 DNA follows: TGTGCCAGCAGTATCCAAAGACAGATCCTTAGGAGTCAGCCCCAGCATTTT. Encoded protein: CASSIQRQILRSQPQHF.

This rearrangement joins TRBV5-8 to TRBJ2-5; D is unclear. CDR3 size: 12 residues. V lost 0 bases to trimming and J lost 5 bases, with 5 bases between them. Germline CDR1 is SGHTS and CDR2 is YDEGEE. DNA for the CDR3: TGTGCCAGCAGCTTGGGAGAGGAGACCCAGTACTTC. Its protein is CASSLGEETQYF.

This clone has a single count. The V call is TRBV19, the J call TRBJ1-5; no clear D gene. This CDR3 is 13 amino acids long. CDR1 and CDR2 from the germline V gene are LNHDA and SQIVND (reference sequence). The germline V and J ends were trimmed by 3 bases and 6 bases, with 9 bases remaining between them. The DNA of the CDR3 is TGTGCCAGTAGTATCTGGGGAGGTCAGCCCCAGCATTTT. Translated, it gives CASSIWGGQPQHF.

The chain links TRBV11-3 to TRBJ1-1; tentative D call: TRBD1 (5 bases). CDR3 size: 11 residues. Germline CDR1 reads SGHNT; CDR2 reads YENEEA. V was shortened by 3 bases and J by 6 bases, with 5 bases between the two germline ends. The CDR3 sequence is CASSFRAEAFF. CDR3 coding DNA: TGTGCCAGCAGCTTCAGGGCTGAAGCTTTCTTT.

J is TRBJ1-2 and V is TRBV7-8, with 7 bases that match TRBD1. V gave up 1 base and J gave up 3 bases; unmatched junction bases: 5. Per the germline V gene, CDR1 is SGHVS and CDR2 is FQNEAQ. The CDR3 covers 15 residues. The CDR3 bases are TGTGCCAGCAGCTTAGAGGCAGGGGGACACTATGGCTACACCTTC. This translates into CASSLEAGGHYGYTF.

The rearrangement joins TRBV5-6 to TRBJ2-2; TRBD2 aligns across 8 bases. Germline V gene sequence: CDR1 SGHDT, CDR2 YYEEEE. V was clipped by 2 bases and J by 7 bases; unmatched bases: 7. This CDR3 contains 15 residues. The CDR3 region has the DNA TGTGCCAGCAGCTTACCGGGAGGGCCGGGCGGGGAGCTGTTTTTT. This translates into CASSLPGGPGGELFF.

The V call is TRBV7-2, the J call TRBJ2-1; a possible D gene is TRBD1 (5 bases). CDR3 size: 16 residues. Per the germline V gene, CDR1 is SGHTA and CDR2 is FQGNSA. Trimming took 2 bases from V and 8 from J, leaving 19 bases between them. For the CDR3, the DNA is TGTGCCAGCAGCTTATCAGGGAAGGGCCCGGCGTATGAGCAGTTCTTC. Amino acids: CASSLSGKGPAYEQFF.

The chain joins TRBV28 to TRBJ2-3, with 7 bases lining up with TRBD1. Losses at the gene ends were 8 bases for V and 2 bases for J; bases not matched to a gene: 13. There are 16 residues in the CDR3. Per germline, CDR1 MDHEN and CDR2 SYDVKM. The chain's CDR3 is CASAPGGTALTDTQYF. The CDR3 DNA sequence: TGTGCCAGCGCTCCGGGTGGGACAGCCCTCACAGATACGCAGTATTTT.

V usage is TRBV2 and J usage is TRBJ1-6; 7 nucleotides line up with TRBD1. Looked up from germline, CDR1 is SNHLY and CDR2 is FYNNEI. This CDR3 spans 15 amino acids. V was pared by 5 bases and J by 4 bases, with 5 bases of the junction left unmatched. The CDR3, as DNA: TGTGCCAGCAGTAAGGTGACAGGGTATAATTCACCCCTCCACTTT. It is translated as CASSKVTGYNSPLHF.